This TCR beta chain was found in a study of response to subunit inactivated influenza vaccine. MiXCR was run by TCRdb on the RT-PCR reads, yielding one entry per CDR3 protein. The sample has hundreds of thousands of distinct CDR3 sequences; about 20% are singletons. This clonotype was seen more than once but under ten times. The source is a man aged 50 to 75 who received an inactivated influenza vaccine. Source: PBMCs from blood, taken about 19 months after vaccination.

CDR3 sequence reads: CASSSRDLSPLHF. In DNA form, the CDR3 reads TGTGCCAGCAGCTCCAGGGACCTCTCACCCCTCCACTTT. This chain connects TRBV7-8 to TRBJ1-6, with D possibly matching TRBD1 (5 bases). V lost 4 bases to trimming and J lost 10 bases, with 11 bases between them. This CDR3 region has 13 residues. Germline CDR1 and CDR2: SGHVS and FQNEAQ.